Below, one T cell receptor (beta chain) is given with its context. This sample was included in a study of shared T cell receptors in the human thymus. The CDR3 spans 16 residues. With 4 bases clipped from V and 2 bases from J, the junction kept 10 bases outside the gene matches. Germline CDR1 and CDR2: SGHDT and YYEEEE. Clones were read by immunoSEQ multiplex PCR, and TCRdb kept only the in-frame ones, dropping some. The sample contains 500,000 to 850,000 clones, over 75% of which appear only once. These data are also associated with another study on human thymus T cells. That paper notes: Donors consisted of healthy Finnish infants (having corrective surgery for congenital heart defects). Corrective heart surgery yielded the resections from which the thymus tissue came. There appeared to be biased usage of V and J genes in thymic and blood repertoires. Reports from related research described highly overlapping thymic repertoires among unrelated individuals.

The receptor was isolated from a boy younger than two with a congenital heart defect. The material sequenced was thymocytes. The rearrangement uses TRBV5-6 and TRBJ2-7; 9 bases are shared with TRBD1. CDR3 bases: TGTGCCAGCAGCACACAAACGGGACAGGGAACCTACGAGCAGTACTTC. This codes for CASSTQTGQGTYEQYF.